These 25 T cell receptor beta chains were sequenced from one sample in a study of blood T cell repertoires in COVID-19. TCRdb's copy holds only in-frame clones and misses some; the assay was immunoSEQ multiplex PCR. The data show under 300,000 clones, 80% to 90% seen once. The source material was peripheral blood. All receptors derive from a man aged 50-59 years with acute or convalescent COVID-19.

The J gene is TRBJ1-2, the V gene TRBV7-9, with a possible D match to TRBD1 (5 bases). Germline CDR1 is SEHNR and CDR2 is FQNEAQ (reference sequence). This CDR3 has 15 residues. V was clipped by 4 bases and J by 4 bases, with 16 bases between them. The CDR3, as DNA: TGTGCCAGCAGCTCCCCCGAGCAGGGTACCTATGGCTACACCTTC. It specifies CASSSPEQGTYGYTF.

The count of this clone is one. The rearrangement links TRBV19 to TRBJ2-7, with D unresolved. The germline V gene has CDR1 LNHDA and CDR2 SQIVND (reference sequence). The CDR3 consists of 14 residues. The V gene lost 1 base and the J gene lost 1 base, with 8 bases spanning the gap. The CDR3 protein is CASSIVHSSYEQYF. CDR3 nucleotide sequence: TGTGCCAGTAGTATAGTGCACAGTTCCTACGAGCAGTACTTC.

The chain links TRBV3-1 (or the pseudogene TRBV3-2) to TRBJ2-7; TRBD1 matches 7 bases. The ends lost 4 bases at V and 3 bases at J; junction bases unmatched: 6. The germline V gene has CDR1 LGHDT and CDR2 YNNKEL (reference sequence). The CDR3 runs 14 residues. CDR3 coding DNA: TGTGCCAGCAGCCCCCTAGGACAGGTCTACGAGCAGTACTTC. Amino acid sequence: CASSPLGQVYEQYF.

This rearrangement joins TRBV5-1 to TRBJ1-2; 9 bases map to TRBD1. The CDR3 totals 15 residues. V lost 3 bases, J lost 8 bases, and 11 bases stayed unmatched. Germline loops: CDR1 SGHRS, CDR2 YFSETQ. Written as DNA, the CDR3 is TGCGCCAGCAGCTGGGGGACAGGGCAAGGGAGCGGCTACACCTTC. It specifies CASSWGTGQGSGYTF.

DNA of the CDR3: TGTGCCAGCAGCTTGAGGCGGGAGGTACGCTACAATGAGCAGTTCTTC. It is translated as CASSLRREVRYNEQFF. The chain joins TRBV7-9 to TRBJ2-1; 8 nucleotides match TRBD2. Germline CDR1 is SEHNR and CDR2 is FQNEAQ (reference sequence). J lost 3 bases, V lost 3 bases, and 7 bases had no gene match. This CDR3 spans 16 amino acids. Full variable domain (rest looked up from reference TRBV7-9 and TRBJ2-1): DTGVSQNPRHKITKRGQNVTFRCDPISEHNRLYWYRQTLGQGPEFLTYFQNEAQLEKSRLLSDRFSAERPKGSFSTLEIQRTEQGDSAMYLCASSLRREVRYNEQFFGPGTRLTVL.

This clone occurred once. CDR3 region: CASRQRTGVLHEQYF. The CDR3 DNA reads as TGTGCCAGCAGACAGAGGACAGGGGTTCTCCACGAGCAGTACTTC. This chain uses TRBV2 with TRBJ2-7; 9 bases fit TRBD1. The CDR3 sequence is 15 residues long. The junction had 11 bases not matched to a gene; V was cut back by 6 bases and J by 5 bases. The germline gives CDR1 SNHLY, CDR2 FYNNEI.

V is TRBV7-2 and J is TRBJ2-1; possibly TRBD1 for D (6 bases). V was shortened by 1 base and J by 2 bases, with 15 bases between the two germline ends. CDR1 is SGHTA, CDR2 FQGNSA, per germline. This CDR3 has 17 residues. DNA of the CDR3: TGTGCCAGCAGCTTAGTCCCGGGCAGGGGACCCTACAATGAGCAGTTCTTC. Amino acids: CASSLVPGRGPYNEQFF.

In DNA form, the CDR3 reads TGTGCCAGCAGCCCCTCAAGAGCGGATGGCTACACCTTC. The encoded protein is CASSPSRADGYTF. The chain carries TRBV7-9 and TRBJ1-2; D is unresolved. The CDR3 is made up of 13 amino acids. Germline CDR1 reads SEHNR; CDR2 reads FQNEAQ (reference sequence). The V end was cut by 5 bases, the J end by 6 bases, with 13 bases between.

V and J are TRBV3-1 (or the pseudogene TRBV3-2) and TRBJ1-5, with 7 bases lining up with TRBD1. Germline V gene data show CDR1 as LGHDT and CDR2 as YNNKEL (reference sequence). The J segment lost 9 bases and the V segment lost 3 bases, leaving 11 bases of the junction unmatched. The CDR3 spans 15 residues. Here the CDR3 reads CASSQAPGGAWPQHF. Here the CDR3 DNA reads TGTGCCAGCAGCCAGGCCCCAGGGGGAGCGTGGCCCCAGCATTTT.

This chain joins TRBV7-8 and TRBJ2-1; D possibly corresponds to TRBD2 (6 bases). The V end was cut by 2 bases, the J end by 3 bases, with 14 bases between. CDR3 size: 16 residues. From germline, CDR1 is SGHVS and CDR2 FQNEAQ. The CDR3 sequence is CASSLSGLSGYNEQFF. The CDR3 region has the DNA TGTGCCAGCAGCTTAAGCGGACTTAGCGGCTACAATGAGCAGTTCTTC.

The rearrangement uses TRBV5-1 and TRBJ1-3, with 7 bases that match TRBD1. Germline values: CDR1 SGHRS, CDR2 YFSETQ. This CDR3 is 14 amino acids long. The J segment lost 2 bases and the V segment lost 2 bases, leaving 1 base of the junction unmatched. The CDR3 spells CASSLQGTGNTIYF. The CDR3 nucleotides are TGCGCCAGCAGCTTACAGGGGACTGGAAACACCATATATTTT. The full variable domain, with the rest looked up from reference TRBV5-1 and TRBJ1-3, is KAGVTQTPRYLIKTRGQQVTLSCSPISGHRSVSWYQQTPGQGLQFLFEYFSETQRNKGNFPGRFSGRQFSNSRSEMNVSTLELGDSALYLCASSLQGTGNTIYFGEGSWLTVV.

CDR3 amino acids: CASSPVGNYEQYF. The CDR3 DNA reads as TGTGCCAGCAGCCCCGTCGGGAACTACGAGCAGTACTTC. The gene calls are TRBV11-2 and TRBJ2-7, with a tentative D call TRBD2 (5 bases). Per the germline V gene, CDR1 is SGHAT and CDR2 is FQNNGV. Deletions cut 5 bases from V and 3 bases from J, with 11 bases between. This CDR3 contains 13 residues.

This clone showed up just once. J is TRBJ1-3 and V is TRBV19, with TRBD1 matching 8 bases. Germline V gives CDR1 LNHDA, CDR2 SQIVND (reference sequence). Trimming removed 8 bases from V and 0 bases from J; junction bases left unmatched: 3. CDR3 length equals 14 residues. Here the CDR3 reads CASRQGYSGNTIYF. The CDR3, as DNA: TGTGCCAGTCGACAGGGGTACTCTGGAAACACCATATATTTT.

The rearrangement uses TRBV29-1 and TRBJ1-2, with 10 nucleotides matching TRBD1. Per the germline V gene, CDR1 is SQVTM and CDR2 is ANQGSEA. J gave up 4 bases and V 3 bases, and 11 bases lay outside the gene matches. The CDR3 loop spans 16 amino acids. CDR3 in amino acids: CSVEGDRGRRSYGYTF. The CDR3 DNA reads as TGCAGCGTTGAGGGTGACAGGGGGCGTCGTAGCTATGGCTACACCTTC.

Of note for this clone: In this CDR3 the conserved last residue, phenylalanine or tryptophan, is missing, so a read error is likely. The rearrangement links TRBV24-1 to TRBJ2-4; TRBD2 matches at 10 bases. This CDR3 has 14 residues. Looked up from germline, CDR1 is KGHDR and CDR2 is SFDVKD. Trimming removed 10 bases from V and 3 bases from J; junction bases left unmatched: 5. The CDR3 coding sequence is TGTGCCACGGAGCGGGAGGGCGGCAAAAACATTCAGTACCTC. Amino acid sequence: CATEREGGKNIQYL.

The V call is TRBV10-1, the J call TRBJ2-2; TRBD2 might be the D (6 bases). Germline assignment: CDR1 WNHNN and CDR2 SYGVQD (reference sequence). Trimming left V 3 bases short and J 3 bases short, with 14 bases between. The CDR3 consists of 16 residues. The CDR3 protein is CASSDFSRDYTGELFF. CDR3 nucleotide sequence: TGCGCCAGCAGTGACTTTAGCAGGGACTACACCGGGGAGCTGTTTTTT.

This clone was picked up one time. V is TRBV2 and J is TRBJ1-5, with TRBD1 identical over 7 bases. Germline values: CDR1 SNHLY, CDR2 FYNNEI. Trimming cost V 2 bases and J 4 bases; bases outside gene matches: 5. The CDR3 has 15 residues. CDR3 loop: CASSELGQHNQPQHF. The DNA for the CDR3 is TGTGCCAGCAGTGAATTGGGACAGCATAATCAGCCCCAGCATTTT. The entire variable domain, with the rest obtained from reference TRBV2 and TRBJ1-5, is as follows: EPEVTQTPSHQVTQMGQEVILRCVPISNHLYFYWYRQILGQKVEFLVSFYNNEISEKSEIFDDQFSVERPDGSNFTLKIRSTKLEDSAMYFCASSELGQHNQPQHFGDGTRLSIL.

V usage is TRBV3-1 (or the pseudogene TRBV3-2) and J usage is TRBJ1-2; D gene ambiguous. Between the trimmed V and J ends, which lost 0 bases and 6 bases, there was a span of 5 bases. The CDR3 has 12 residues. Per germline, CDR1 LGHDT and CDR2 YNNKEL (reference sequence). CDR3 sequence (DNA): TGTGCCAGCAGCCAAGACAGGAATGGCTACACCTTC. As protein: CASSQDRNGYTF.

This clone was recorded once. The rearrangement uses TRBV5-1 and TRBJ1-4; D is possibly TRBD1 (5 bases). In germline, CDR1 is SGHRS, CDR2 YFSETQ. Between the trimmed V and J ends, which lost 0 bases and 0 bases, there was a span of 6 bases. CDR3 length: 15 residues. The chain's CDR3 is CASSLEGTTNEKLFF. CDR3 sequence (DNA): TGCGCCAGCAGCTTGGAGGGGACAACTAATGAAAAACTGTTTTTT.

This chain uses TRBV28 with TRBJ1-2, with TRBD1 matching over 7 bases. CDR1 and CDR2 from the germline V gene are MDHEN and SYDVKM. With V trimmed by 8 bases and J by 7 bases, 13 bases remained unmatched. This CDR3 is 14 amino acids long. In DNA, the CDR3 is TGTGCCAGCCAAGGGACAGAGGAAGCCCGTGGCTACACCTTC. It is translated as CASQGTEEARGYTF.

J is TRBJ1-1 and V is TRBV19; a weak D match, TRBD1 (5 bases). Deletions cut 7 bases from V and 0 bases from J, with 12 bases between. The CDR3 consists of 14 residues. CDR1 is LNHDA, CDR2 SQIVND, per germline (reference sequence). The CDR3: CASTHAGLNTEAFF. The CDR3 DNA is TGTGCCAGTACCCACGCAGGGTTGAACACTGAAGCTTTCTTT. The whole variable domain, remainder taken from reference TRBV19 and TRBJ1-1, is DGGITQSPKYLFRKEGQNVTLSCEQNLNHDAMYWYRQDPGQGLRLIYYSQIVNDFQKGDIAEGYSVSREKKESFPLTVTSAQKNPTAFYLCASTHAGLNTEAFFGQGTRLTVV.

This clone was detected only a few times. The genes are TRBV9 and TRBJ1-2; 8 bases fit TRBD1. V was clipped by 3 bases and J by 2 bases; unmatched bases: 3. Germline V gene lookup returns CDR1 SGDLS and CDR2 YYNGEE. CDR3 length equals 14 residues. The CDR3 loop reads CASSARDRNYGYTF. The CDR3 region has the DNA TGTGCCAGCAGCGCCCGGGACAGGAACTATGGCTACACCTTC.

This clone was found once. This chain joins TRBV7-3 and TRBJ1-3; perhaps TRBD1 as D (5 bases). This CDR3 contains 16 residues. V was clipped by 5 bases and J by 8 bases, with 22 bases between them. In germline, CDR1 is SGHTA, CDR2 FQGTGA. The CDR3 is CASSPGGGTAKDTIYF. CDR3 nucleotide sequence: TGTGCCAGCAGCCCCGGAGGAGGGACGGCGAAGGACACCATATATTTT.

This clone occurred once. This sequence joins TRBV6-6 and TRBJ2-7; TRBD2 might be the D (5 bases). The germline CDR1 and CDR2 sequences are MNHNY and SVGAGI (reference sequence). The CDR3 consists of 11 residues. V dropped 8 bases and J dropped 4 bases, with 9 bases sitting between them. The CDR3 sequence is CASGRGYEQYF. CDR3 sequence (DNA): TGTGCCAGCGGGAGAGGTTACGAGCAGTACTTC.

This CDR3 reads CASSQPQGRSYEQYF. The CDR3, as DNA: TGTGCCAGCAGTCAACCCCAGGGTAGGAGCTACGAGCAGTACTTC. The V call is TRBV28, the J call TRBJ2-7; possibly TRBD1 for D (5 bases). The V end lost 5 bases, the J end lost 3 bases, and 17 bases lay between the germline ends. The CDR3 runs to 15 residues. The germline CDR1 and CDR2 sequences are MDHEN and SYDVKM.